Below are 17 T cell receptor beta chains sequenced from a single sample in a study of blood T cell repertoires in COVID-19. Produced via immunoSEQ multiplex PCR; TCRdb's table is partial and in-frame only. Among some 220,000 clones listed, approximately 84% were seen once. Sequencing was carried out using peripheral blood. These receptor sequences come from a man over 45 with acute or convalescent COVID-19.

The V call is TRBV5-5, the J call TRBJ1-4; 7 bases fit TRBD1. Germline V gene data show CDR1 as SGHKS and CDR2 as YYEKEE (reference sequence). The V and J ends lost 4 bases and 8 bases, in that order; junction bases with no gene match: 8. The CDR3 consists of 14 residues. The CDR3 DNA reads TGTGCCAGCAGCCCAGGGGGAGATTACGAAAAACTGTTTTTT. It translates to CASSPGGDYEKLFF.

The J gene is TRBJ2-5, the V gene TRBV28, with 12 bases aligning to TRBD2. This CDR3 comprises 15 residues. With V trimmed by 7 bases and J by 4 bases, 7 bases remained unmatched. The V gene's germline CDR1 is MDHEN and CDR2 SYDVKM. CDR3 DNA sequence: TGTGCCAGCACCAGACTAGCGGGAGTTCGAGAGACCCAGTACTTC. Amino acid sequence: CASTRLAGVRETQYF.

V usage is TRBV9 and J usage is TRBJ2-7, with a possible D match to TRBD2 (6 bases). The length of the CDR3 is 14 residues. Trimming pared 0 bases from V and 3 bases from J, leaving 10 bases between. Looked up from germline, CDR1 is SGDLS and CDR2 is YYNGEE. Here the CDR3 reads CASSVGGLYYEQYF. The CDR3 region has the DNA TGTGCCAGCAGCGTAGGGGGACTGTACTACGAGCAGTACTTC.

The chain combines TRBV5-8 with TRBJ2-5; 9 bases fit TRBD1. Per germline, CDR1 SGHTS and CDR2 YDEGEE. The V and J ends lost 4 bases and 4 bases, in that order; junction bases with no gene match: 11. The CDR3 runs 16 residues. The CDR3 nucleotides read TGTGCCAGCAGCACCGGACAGGGGACAAGGGCAGAGACCCAGTACTTC. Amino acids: CASSTGQGTRAETQYF. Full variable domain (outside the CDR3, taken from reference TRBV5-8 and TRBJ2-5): EAGVTQSPTHLIKTRGQQATLRCSPISGHTSVYWYQQALGLGLQFLLWYDEGEERNRGNFPPRFSGRQFPNYSSELNVNALELEDSALYLCASSTGQGTRAETQYFGPGTRLLVL.

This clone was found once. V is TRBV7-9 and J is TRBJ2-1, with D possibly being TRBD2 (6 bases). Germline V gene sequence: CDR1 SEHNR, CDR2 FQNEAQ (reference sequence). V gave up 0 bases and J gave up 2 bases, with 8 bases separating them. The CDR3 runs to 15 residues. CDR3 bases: TGTGCCAGCAGCTTAGCGAGCGGGCCCTACAATGAGCAGTTCTTC. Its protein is CASSLASGPYNEQFF.

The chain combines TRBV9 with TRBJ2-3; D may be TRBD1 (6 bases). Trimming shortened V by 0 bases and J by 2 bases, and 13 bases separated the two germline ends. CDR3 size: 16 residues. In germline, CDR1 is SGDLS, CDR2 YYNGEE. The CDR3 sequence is CASSVETGRATDTQYF. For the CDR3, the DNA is TGTGCCAGCAGCGTAGAAACAGGGCGCGCCACAGATACGCAGTATTTT.

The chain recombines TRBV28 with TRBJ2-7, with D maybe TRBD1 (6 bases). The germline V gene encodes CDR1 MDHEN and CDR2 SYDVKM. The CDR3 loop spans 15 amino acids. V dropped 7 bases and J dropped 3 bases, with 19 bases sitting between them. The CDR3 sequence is CASTAGVALLYEQYF. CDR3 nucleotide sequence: TGTGCCAGCACCGCAGGGGTAGCGCTGCTCTACGAGCAGTACTTC.

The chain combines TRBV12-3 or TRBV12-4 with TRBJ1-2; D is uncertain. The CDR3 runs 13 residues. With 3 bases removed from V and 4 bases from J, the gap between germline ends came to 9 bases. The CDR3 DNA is TGTGCCAGCAGTTTTGGGAGCGCCTATGGCTACACCTTC. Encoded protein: CASSFGSAYGYTF.

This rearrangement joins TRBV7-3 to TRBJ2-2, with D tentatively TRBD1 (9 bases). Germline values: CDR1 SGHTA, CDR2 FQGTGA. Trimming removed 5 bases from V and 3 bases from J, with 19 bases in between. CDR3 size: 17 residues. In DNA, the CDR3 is TGTGCCAGCAGCCCCCGGGGGGGACAGGGCTACACCGGGGAGCTGTTTTTT. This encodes CASSPRGGQGYTGELFF.

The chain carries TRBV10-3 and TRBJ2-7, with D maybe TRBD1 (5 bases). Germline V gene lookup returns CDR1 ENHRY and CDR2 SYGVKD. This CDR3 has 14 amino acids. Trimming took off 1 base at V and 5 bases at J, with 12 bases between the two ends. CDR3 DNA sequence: TGTGCCATCAGTGAGTTCGGCAGGGCAAACGAGCAGTACTTC. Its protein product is CAISEFGRANEQYF.

The DNA of the CDR3 is TGTGCCAGTACTCAAGAGGCAGAAGCTTTCTTT. Translated, it gives CASTQEAEAFF. V is TRBV19 and J is TRBJ1-1; D not resolved. The germline V gene encodes CDR1 LNHDA and CDR2 SQIVND (reference sequence). The CDR3 contains 11 residues. V lost 7 bases and J 8 bases, leaving 11 bases between the germline ends. Full variable domain (outside the CDR3, taken from reference TRBV19 and TRBJ1-1): DGGITQSPKYLFRKEGQNVTLSCEQNLNHDAMYWYRQDPGQGLRLIYYSQIVNDFQKGDIAEGYSVSREKKESFPLTVTSAQKNPTAFYLCASTQEAEAFFGQGTRLTVV.

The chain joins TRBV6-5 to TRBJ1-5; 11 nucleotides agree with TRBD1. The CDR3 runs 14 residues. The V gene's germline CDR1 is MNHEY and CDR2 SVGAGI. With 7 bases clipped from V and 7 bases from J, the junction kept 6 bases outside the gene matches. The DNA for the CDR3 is TGTGCCAGCATTATGGGACAGGGGGACCAGCCCCAGCATTTT. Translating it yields CASIMGQGDQPQHF.

The CDR3: CASSWTGNLLIYEQYF. The CDR3 DNA reads TGTGCCAGCAGTTGGACAGGGAATCTCCTGATCTACGAGCAGTACTTC. J is TRBJ2-7 and V is TRBV6-5, with 8 bases matching TRBD1. Unmatched junction bases numbered 11, after V lost 4 bases and J lost 3 bases. Germline V gene sequence: CDR1 MNHEY, CDR2 SVGAGI. The CDR3 runs 16 residues.

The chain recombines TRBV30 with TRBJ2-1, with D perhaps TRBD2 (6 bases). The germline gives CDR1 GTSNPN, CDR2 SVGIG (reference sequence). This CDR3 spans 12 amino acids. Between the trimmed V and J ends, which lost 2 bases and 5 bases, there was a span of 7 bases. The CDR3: CAWSWTNNEQFF. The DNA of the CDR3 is TGTGCCTGGAGTTGGACTAACAATGAGCAGTTCTTC. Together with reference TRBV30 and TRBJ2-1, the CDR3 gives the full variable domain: SQTIHQWPATLVQPVGSPLSLECTVEGTSNPNLYWYRQAAGRGLQLLFYSVGIGQISSEVPQNLSASRPQDRQFILSSKKLLLSDSGFYLCAWSWTNNEQFFGPGTRLTVL.

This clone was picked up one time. Written as DNA, the CDR3 is TGTGCCAGCAGTTACTCAAGGGGCGATGGCTACACCTTC. As protein: CASSYSRGDGYTF. The genes are TRBV6-6 and TRBJ1-2, with D possibly TRBD1 on 5 matching bases. The CDR3 runs 13 residues. V shed 0 bases and J shed 6 bases, with 8 bases lying between them. Germline assignment: CDR1 MNHNY and CDR2 SVGAGI (reference sequence).

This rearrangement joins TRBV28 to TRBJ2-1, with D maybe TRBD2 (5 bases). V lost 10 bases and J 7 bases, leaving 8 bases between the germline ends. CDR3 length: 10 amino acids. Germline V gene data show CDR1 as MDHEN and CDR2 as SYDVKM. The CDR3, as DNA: TGTGCCACCCGGGGTAATGAGCAGTTCTTC. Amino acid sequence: CATRGNEQFF.

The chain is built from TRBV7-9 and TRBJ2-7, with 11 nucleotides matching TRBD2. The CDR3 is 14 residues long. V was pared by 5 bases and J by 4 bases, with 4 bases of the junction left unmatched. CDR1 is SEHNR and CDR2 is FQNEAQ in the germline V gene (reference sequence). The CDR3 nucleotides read TGTGCCAGCAGCGCGGCTAGCGGGAGGTACGAGCAGTACTTC. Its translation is CASSAASGRYEQYF.